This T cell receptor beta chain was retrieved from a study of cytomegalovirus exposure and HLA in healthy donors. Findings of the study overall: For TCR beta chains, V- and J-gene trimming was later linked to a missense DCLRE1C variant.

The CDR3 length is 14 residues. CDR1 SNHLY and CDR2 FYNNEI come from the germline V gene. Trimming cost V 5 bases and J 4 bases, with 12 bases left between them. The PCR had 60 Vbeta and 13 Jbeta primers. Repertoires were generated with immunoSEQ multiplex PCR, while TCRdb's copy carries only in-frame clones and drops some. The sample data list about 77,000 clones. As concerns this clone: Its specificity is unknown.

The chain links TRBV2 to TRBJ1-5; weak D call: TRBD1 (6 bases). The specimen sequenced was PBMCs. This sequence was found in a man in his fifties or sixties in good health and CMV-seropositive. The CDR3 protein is CASSYTGRNQPQHF. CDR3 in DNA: TGTGCCAGCAGTTATACAGGGCGGAATCAGCCCCAGCATTTT. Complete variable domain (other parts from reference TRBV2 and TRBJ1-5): EPEVTQTPSHQVTQMGQEVILRCVPISNHLYFYWYRQILGQKVEFLVSFYNNEISEKSEIFDDQFSVERPDGSNFTLKIRSTKLEDSAMYFCASSYTGRNQPQHFGDGTRLSIL.